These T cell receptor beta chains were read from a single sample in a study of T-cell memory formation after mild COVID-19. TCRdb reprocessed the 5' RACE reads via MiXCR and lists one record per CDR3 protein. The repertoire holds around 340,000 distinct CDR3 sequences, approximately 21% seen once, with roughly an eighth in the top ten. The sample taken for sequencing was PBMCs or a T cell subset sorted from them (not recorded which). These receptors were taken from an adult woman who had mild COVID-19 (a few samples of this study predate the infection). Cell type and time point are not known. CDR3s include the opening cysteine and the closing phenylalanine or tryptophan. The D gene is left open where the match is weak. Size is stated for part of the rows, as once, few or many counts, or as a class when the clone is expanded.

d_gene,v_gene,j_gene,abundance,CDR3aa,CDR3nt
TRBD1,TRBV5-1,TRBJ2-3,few,CASSLGPWTGRADTQYF,TGCGCCAGCAGCTTGGGCCCCTGGACAGGGCGCGCAGATACGCAGTATTTT
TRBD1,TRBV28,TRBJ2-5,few,CASSPTTGVNQETQYF,TGTGCCAGCAGTCCGACGACAGGGGTTAATCAAGAGACCCAGTACTTC
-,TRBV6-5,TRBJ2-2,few,CASSPGGGELFF,TGTGCCAGCAGCCCCGGTGGCGGGGAGCTGTTTTTT
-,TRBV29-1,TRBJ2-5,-,CSVESPGGETQYF,TGCAGCGTTGAGTCGCCTGGGGGGGAGACCCAGTACTTC
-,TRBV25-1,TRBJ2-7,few,CASSDLWEQYF,TGTGCCAGCAGTGACCTGTGGGAGCAGTACTTC
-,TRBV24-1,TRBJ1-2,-,CATSDPKTDINYGYTF,TGTGCCACCAGTGATCCAAAGACAGACATTAACTATGGCTACACCTTC
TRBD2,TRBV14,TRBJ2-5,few,CASSQAQGLAGKETQYF,TGTGCCAGCAGCCAAGCCCAAGGACTAGCGGGGAAAGAGACCCAGTACTTC
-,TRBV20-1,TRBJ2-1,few,CSASIASSSYNEQFF,TGCAGTGCCTCGATAGCATCCAGCTCCTACAATGAGCAGTTCTTC
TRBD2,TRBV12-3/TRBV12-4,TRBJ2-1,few,CASSFALAGYNEQFF,TGTGCCAGCAGTTTCGCACTAGCGGGTTACAATGAGCAGTTCTTC
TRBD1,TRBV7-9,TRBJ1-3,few,CASTETGESSRNTIYF,TGTGCCAGCACCGAGACAGGGGAGTCGAGCAGAAACACCATATATTTT
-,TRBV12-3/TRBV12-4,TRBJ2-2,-,CASSSLGVAGELFF,TGTGCCAGCAGTTCGCTGGGGGTGGCCGGGGAGCTGTTTTTT
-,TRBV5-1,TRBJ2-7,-,CASSPAGTEPYEQYF,TGCGCCAGCAGTCCGGCCGGGACCGAGCCCTACGAGCAGTACTTC
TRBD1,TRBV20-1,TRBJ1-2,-,CSATRQGYGYTF,TGCAGTGCTACCCGACAGGGGTATGGCTACACCTTC
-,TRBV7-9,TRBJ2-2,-,CASSSLRYGELFF,TGTGCCAGCAGCTCCCTTAGGTACGGGGAGCTGTTTTTT
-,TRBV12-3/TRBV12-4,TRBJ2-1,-,CASSRFRTEGQFF,TGTGCCAGCAGTCGATTCAGGACGGAGGGGCAGTTCTTC
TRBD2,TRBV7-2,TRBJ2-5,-,CASSPGVGGGQETQYF,TGTGCCAGCAGCCCAGGTGTGGGCGGGGGTCAAGAGACCCAGTACTTC
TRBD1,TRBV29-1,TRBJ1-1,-,CSVKTGTGNTEAFF,TGCAGCGTCAAAACCGGGACAGGGAACACTGAAGCTTTCTTT
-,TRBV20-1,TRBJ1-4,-,CSARDVAGLDEKLFF,TGCAGTGCTAGAGATGTCGCAGGGTTGGATGAAAAACTGTTTTTT
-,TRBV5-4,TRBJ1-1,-,CASLYFGQSAEAFF,TGTGCCAGCCTATATTTTGGGCAGTCGGCCGAAGCTTTCTTT
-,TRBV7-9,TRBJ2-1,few,CASSLRLHNEQFF,TGTGCCAGCAGCTTAAGGTTGCACAATGAGCAGTTCTTC
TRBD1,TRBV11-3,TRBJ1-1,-,CASTSRGQGRGTEAFF,TGTGCCAGCACCTCTCGCGGACAGGGAAGGGGCACTGAAGCTTTCTTT
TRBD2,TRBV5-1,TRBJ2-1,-,CASAGAGGAYNEQFF,TGCGCCAGCGCGGGAGCGGGAGGGGCCTACAATGAGCAGTTCTTC
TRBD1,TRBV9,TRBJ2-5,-,CASSVLGTGGGETQYF,TGTGCCAGCAGCGTCCTTGGGACAGGGGGCGGGGAGACCCAGTACTTC
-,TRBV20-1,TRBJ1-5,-,CSARDKIRQNYQPQHF,TGCAGTGCTAGAGATAAAATCCGGCAGAACTATCAGCCCCAGCATTTT
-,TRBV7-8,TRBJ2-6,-,CASSLATGGGQAGGANVLTF,TGTGCCAGCAGCTTAGCGACGGGTGGCGGCCAGGCAGGTGGGGCCAACGTCCTGACTTTC
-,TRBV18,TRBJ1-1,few,CASSPGHVGTEAFF,TGTGCCAGCTCACCAGGTCACGTCGGCACTGAAGCTTTCTTT
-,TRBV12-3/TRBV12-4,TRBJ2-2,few,CASGTSPGTGELFF,TGTGCCAGCGGGACTTCTCCGGGAACCGGGGAGCTGTTTTTT
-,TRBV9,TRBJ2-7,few,CASSPSSMASSYEQYF,TGTGCCAGCAGCCCCTCCAGTATGGCCAGCTCCTACGAGCAGTACTTC
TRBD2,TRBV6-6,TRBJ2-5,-,CASSTGGYRETQYF,TGTGCCAGCAGTACGGGAGGGTATCGGGAGACCCAGTACTTC
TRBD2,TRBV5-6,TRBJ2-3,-,CASSNPGTSRTDTQYF,TGTGCCAGCAGCAATCCCGGGACTAGCCGCACAGATACGCAGTATTTT
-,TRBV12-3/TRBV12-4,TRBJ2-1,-,CASSLRAMWYNEQFF,TGTGCCAGCAGTTTAAGGGCTATGTGGTACAATGAGCAGTTCTTC
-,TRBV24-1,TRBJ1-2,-,CATSSREINYGYTF,TGTGCCACCAGTAGCCGGGAGATTAACTATGGCTACACCTTC
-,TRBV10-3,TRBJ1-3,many,CAIRSYSGNTIYF,TGTGCCATCAGGTCCTACTCTGGAAACACCATATATTTT
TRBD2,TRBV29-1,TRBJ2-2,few,CSVVGLKDDPGLFF,TGCAGCGTTGTGGGACTAAAGGATGACCCAGGGCTGTTTTTT
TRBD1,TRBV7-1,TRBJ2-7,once,CASSSPDRVSYEQYF,TGTGCCAGCAGCTCCCCTGACAGGGTCTCCTACGAGCAGTACTTC
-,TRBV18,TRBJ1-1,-,CASSPLAKGDTEAFF,TGTGCCAGCTCACCGCTGGCAAAGGGGGACACTGAAGCTTTCTTT
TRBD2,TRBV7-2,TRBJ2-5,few,CASSLVAAVAGFLEGQYF,TGTGCCAGCAGCTTAGTGGCCGCTGTAGCGGGATTTTTAGAGGGCCAGTACTTC
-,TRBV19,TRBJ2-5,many,CASSQRVGQETQYF,TGTGCCAGTAGTCAACGGGTAGGCCAAGAGACCCAGTACTTC
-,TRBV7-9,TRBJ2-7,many,CASSPGTYYEQYF,TGTGCCAGCAGCCCCGGCACATACTACGAGCAGTACTTC
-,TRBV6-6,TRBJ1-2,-,CASSFPGQDGYTF,TGTGCCAGCAGCTTCCCAGGACAAGATGGCTACACCTTC
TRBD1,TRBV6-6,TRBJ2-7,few,CASSYSPGTASIEQYF,TGTGCCAGCAGTTATAGCCCCGGGACAGCTAGCATCGAGCAGTACTTC
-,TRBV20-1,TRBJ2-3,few,CSAPRTPSLTQYF,TGCAGTGCTCCGAGGACCCCCTCCCTTACGCAGTATTTT
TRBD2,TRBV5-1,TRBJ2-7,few,CASSSGTSGRGRYEQYF,TGCGCCAGCAGCTCCGGGACTAGCGGGAGAGGGCGCTACGAGCAGTACTTC
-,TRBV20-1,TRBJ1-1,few,CSVVARGTEAFF,TGCAGTGTGGTGGCGAGGGGGACTGAAGCTTTCTTT
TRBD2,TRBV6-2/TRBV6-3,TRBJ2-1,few,CASRTSGRYNEQFF,TGTGCCAGCAGAACTAGCGGACGATACAATGAGCAGTTCTTC
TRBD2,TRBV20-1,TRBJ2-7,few,CSARDPLAGGSSYEQYF,TGCAGTGCTAGAGATCCCCTAGCGGGGGGCTCATCCTACGAGCAGTACTTC
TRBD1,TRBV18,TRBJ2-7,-,CASSQTGTGEQYF,TGTGCCAGCTCCCAGACAGGGACAGGGGAGCAGTACTTC
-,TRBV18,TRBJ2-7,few,CASSPMQAPRVEQYF,TGTGCCAGCTCACCGATGCAGGCCCCGAGGGTCGAGCAGTACTTC
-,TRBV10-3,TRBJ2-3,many,CAISGTDTQYF,TGTGCCATCAGCGGCACAGATACGCAGTATTTT
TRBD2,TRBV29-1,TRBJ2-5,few,CSVSASGTEETQYF,TGCAGCGTTTCAGCTAGCGGGACTGAGGAGACCCAGTACTTC
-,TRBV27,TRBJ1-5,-,CASRRDSSAIQPQHF,TGTGCCAGCAGGAGAGACAGTTCGGCCATTCAGCCCCAGCATTTT
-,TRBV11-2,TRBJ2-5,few,CASSFQRGGQETQYF,TGTGCCAGCAGCTTCCAGAGGGGCGGCCAAGAGACCCAGTACTTC
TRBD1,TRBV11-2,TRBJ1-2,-,CASSLDRGHDGYTF,TGTGCCAGCAGCTTAGACAGGGGGCATGATGGCTACACCTTC
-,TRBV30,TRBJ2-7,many,CAWSVLGSIYEQYF,TGTGCCTGGAGTGTACTTGGCAGTATTTACGAGCAGTACTTC
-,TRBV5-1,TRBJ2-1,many,CASSSTDPYNEQFF,TGCGCCAGCAGCTCGACCGATCCCTACAATGAGCAGTTCTTC
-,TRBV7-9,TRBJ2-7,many,CASSFLYEQYF,TGTGCCAGCAGCTTTCTTTACGAGCAGTACTTC
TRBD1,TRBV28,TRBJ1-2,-,CASSLSLSGTGDGYTF,TGTGCCAGCAGTTTATCTCTCTCAGGGACAGGGGATGGCTACACCTTC